Listed below are T cell receptor beta chains from one sample, sequenced in a study of monozygotic twins with inflammatory bowel disease. TCRdb re-called the 5' RACE reads and catalogs CDR3 proteins one per entry, DNA excluded. Here the sample table reports 300,000 to 350,000 distinct CDR3 sequences. The sequenced sample was blood. These receptors were collected from a human donor with ulcerative colitis or Crohn's disease, or a healthy co-twin of an affected twin (not recorded which). The CDR3 runs from the conserved cysteine through the conserved F or W. Fields, in order: V gene, J gene, CDR3 protein.

>TRBV20-1|TRBJ2-7
CSARDQGRGLNEQYF
>TRBV5-6|TRBJ2-1
CASSLGGGIPYNEQFF
>TRBV29-1|TRBJ1-1
CSVQRNLPEAFF
>TRBV20-1|TRBJ2-5
CSARESSPQETQYF
>TRBV12-3/TRBV12-4|TRBJ2-7
CASSLARLQGPYEQYF
>TRBV29-1|TRBJ2-3
CSVEEGYDTQYF
>TRBV20-1|TRBJ2-4
CVVAAGNIQYF
>TRBV7-2|TRBJ1-6
CASSLVVRTGRSPLHF
>TRBV7-2|TRBJ2-3
CASSRGGMPSTDTQYF
>TRBV12-3/TRBV12-4|TRBJ2-7
CASSFGTGFKEQYF
>TRBV29-1|TRBJ2-1
CSVEFVYNEQFF
>TRBV7-2|TRBJ1-2
CASSPRTGFSGGYTF
>TRBV11-2|TRBJ2-7
CASSHGPNRYEQYF
>TRBV28|TRBJ2-4
CASSFIRNIQYF
>TRBV19|TRBJ1-1
CASSMAGVAEAFF
>TRBV7-9|TRBJ2-1
CASSFRAGFNTGNEQFF
>TRBV12-3/TRBV12-4|TRBJ2-7
CASSPRDRRGQYF
>TRBV3-1|TRBJ2-7
CASSGSVAYEQYF
>TRBV15|TRBJ2-1
CATSRGGTTEQFF